This entry is about one T cell receptor beta chain. Its recognized antigen is unknown. No qualities accompany the bases; no much larger clone lies one base away. This sample was taken from a study of shared clonotypes between healthy human individuals (dated by TCRdb to the early 2020s). Study-wide context: A few men and two women, aged 18 to 49 years, made up the cohort. Per donor, three plates each were used for CD4 naive and CD4 memory, two for CD8 naive, and one for CD8 memory. To estimate repertoire size and how much clonotypes are shared between individuals, the study performed deep sequencing of blood TCR repertoires from roughly five healthy adults. Libraries were prepared and TCR repertoires were sequenced by different laboratories using diverse techniques, in order to increase sequencing depth and limit assay-specific biases. Leukapheresis yielded between about 0.8 and 8.9 billion PBMCs per donor. Overall study outcomes, separate from this receptor: Even with the large sequencing depth, rarefaction of the sorted-subset datasets indicated that sequencing was incomplete. The genetic and exposure-history diversity represented was limited by the small number of donors. Compared with non-shared clonotypes, the clonotypes found in all four sorted-subset donors had higher generation probabilities. Pairwise subsampling led to the expectation that sequencing depth would affect the degree of clonotype sharing among donors. Sampling was limited to blood, and TCR repertoires in tissue likely differ from TCR repertoires in blood. When several donors were compared, the shared fraction of clonotypes was about 5% for naive CD4, about 4% for naive CD8, roughly 2.5% for memory CD4, and 0.35% to 0.5% for memory CD8. Naive subsets generally had larger estimated clonotype richness than memory subsets did.

In the germline V gene, CDR1 corresponds to SGHVS and CDR2 to FQNEAQ. V is pared back by 5 bases and J by 7 bases, with 12 bases lying between the germline termini. The CDR3 goes from the cysteine to the phenylalanine over 13 residues. This entry keeps only the CDR3 DNA: 39 bases, framed from base 1. Using the deep immunoSEQ assay, TCR CDR3 regions were amplified from genomic DNA by multiplex PCR. Extracted genomic DNA from each cell subset was distributed evenly across all wells of several immunoSEQ 96-well plates, and each plate was treated as a replicate. For sorted subsets, each replicate PCR was loaded with about 0.2 ug genomic DNA, equivalent to 30,000 or so T cell genomes. The purified libraries were quantified using a Qubit 3.0 fluorometer, sized with a Bioanalyzer 2100, and then quantified again using the KAPA Library Quantification kit. Every immunoSEQ 96-well plate was sequenced on a dedicated single-read 150-cycle Illumina NextSeq 550 flow cell. Per the original workflow: Because the immunoSEQ output included only junctional sequences and no quality scores, the filtering could not be the same as the filtering used for full-length reads. To assign V/J genes and CDR3, sequences were annotated against IMGT germline references using PyIR, a Python wrapper for IgBLAST v1.9. Any read was removed if the V/J assignment was weak (E-value above 1e-6), the CDR3 was missing, or the read contained stop codons, out-of-frame junctions, or ambiguous translated residues. V3J clonotypes were defined as sequences sharing an identical inferred V gene, J gene, and CDR3 amino acid sequence. The percentage overlap between two repertoires was calculated by dividing the number of shared unique clonotypes by the size of the smaller repertoire. Richness of each repertoire was evaluated using RTK rarefaction, the Chao1 estimator, and Recon v2.1 estimates of unobserved clonotypes. Generation probabilities for all TCRbeta clonotypes obtained by the gDNA method from four donors were computed using OLGA. TCRdb limited this immuneACCESS table to in-frame rearrangements with V and J called. A share of clones is missing; checked studies link under half to unresolved V genes, and the rest is unexplained. The V and J calls and clone size are taken from that table; D and trimming were inferred from the DNA. The sample table holds about 1 million clones, of which 70% to 80% were seen once. About 1.5% of the sample comes from the top ten.

The donors were healthy, HIV-negative adults with no recently reported acute infections or vaccinations. Every donor was a Caucasian adult residing in Nashville, Tennessee, USA. CD4+ T cells were enriched by magnetic negative selection; naive cells were then positively selected on CD45RA, and the negative fraction formed the memory subset. After blood collection by leukapheresis, PBMCs were isolated using Ficoll-Histopaque density gradient centrifugation and then cryopreserved in the vapor phase of liquid nitrogen. Purity and quantity of every magnetically sorted T cell population were checked by analytical flow cytometry. Genomic DNA was isolated from each sorted fraction and quantified by UV absorbance on a Nanodrop 2000c.

This TCR derives from a man between 18 and 29 years old in good health. The sample comprised memory CD4+ T cells sorted from blood. Interpreted using the paper, the cell subset or site label stands for: CD45RA-negative fraction. The chain uses TRBV7-8 and TRBJ2-1; TRBD1 is a weak D gene call, 6 bases matching. The base sequence is TGTGCCAGCAGCATCAGTAGGGGGAATGAGCAGTTCTTC. This gives the protein CASSISRGNEQFF.